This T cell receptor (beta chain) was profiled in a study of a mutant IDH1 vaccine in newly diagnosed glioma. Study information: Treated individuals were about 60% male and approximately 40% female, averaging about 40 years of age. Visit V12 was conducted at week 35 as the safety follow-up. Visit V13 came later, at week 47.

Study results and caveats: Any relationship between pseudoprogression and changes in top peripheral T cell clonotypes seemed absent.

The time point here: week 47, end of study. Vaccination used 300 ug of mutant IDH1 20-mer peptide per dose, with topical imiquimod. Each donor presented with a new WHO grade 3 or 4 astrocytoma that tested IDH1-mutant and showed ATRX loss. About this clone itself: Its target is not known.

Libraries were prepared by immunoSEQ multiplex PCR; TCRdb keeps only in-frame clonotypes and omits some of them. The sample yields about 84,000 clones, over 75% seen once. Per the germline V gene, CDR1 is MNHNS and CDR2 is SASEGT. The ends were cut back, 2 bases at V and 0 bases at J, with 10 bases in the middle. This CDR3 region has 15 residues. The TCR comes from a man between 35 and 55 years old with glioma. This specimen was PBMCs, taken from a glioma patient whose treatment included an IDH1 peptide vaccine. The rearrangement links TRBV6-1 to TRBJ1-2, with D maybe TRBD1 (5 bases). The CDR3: CASSEKGPPNYGYTF. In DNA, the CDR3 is TGTGCCAGCAGTGAAAAGGGGCCACCTAACTATGGCTACACCTTC.